This T cell receptor (beta chain) came from a study of beta chain features in type 1 diabetes. Every bit of the isolated RNA underwent reverse transcription, so sequencing read expressed TCRB transcripts. Here immunoSEQ multiplex PCR was the method, and the copy in TCRdb shows in-frame clones only, minus some. The table shows fewer than 250,000 clones, with about 70% occurring only once. Study-wide points: Whether TCRB rearrangement is influenced by HLA type was left unresolved in this analysis.

V gave up 3 bases and J gave up 2 bases, with 15 bases separating them. This CDR3 comprises 16 residues. Looked up from germline, CDR1 is MNHNY and CDR2 is SVGAGI (reference sequence). With respect to this clone: Its specificity is not known.

Sequenced sample: naive CD4+ T cells from blood. The rearrangement uses TRBV6-6 and TRBJ2-3, with a weak D call TRBD1 (6 bases). The sequence derives from a man in his thirties or forties in good health. The CDR3, as DNA: TGTGCCAGCAGTTATCAGGGGCCTGCGAACACAGATACGCAGTATTTT. Its protein product is CASSYQGPANTDTQYF.